These 2 T cell receptor beta chains came from one sample sequenced in a study of Ad26.COV2.S vaccination and SARS-CoV-2 variants. Treatment of the sample: about 20 received Ad26.COV2.S at low or high dose, single or two shots; a few received placebo; per-sample allocation not given. Material that was analyzed had been drawn on day 63 after the first vaccine or placebo injection. Assay used: immunoSEQ multiplex PCR; TCRdb lists only in-frame clones, some missing. This sample has approximately 350,000 clones, with about four fifths found just once. Sequences were derived from peripheral blood, sampled in a trial of Ad26.COV2.S vaccine versus placebo. The receptor set was obtained from a person between 18 and 65 years old who received the Ad26.COV2.S COVID-19 vaccine or a placebo.

The chain has TRBV30 and TRBJ1-3; D not resolved. The germline gives CDR1 GTSNPN, CDR2 SVGIG (reference sequence). V lost 5 bases to trimming and J lost 0 bases, with 11 bases between them. This CDR3 comprises 14 residues. This CDR3 is CAWHDGLSGNTIYF. DNA for the CDR3: TGTGCCTGGCACGACGGACTCTCTGGAAACACCATATATTTT.

V usage is TRBV19 and J usage is TRBJ2-2; D call uncertain. V shed 3 bases and J shed 0 bases, with 11 bases lying between them. The CDR3 extends over 16 amino acids. The germline gives CDR1 LNHDA, CDR2 SQIVND (reference sequence). DNA of the CDR3: TGTGCCAGTAGTATTGGAAAAACTTCGAACACCGGGGAGCTGTTTTTT. Translating it yields CASSIGKTSNTGELFF.